This TCR beta chain originates from a study of blood T cell repertoires in COVID-19. This CDR3 region has 17 residues. Germline values: CDR1 MGHRA, CDR2 YSYEKL. V was pared by 0 bases and J by 9 bases, with 18 bases between. TCRdb keeps only in-frame clones here, not all; method: immunoSEQ multiplex PCR. Of over 130,000 clones in the sample, 70% to 80% were seen once. The receptor was derived from a woman aged 50 to 65 with active or convalescent COVID-19. Material for sequencing was peripheral blood. The chain recombines TRBV4-1 with TRBJ1-6, with D hard to call. The CDR3 region has the DNA TGCGCCAGCAGCCAAGAGGAACGAGGCGGGGTGAGTTCACCCCTCCACTTT. Encoded protein: CASSQEERGGVSSPLHF.